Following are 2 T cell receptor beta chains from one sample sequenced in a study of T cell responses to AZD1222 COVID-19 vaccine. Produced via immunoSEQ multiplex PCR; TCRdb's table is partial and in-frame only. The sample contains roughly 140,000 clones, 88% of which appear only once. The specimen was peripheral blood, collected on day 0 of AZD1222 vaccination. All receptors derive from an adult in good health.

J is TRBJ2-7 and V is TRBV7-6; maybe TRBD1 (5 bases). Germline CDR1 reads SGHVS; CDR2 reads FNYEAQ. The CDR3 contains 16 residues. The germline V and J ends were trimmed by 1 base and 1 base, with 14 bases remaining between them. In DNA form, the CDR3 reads TGTGCCAGCAGCTTAGTCGGCGGAGACAGTTCCTACGAGCAGTACTTC. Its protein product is CASSLVGGDSSYEQYF. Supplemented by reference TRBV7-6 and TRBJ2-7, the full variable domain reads GAGVSQSPRYKVTKRGQDVALRCDPISGHVSLYWYRQALGQGPEFLTYFNYEAQQDKSGLPNDRFSAERPEGSISTLTIQRTEQRDSAMYRCASSLVGGDSSYEQYFGPGTRLTVT.

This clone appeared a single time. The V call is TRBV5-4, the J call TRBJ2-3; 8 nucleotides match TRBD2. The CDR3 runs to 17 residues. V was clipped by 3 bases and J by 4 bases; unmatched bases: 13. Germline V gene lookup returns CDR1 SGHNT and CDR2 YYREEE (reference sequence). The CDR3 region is CASSSPGLGMAPDTQYF. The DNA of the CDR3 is TGTGCCAGCAGCTCACCGGGACTAGGTATGGCCCCAGATACGCAGTATTTT.